The text below deals with one T cell receptor (beta chain). Indicated time point: patch test 2, 6 weeks after DPC sensitization. Documented treatment: therapeutic diphenylcyclopropenone sensitization with weekly scalp DPC. The entry originates in a study of human T cells and chemical hapten exposure. TCRdb recomputed calls from the RACE reads with MiXCR, one row per CDR3 protein. The sample yields about 380,000 distinct CDR3 sequences, under 6.5% seen once. The CDR3 covers 11 residues. Trimming removed 3 bases from V and 15 bases from J, with 12 bases in between. The material sequenced was whole blood, taken in connection with sensitization to the hapten diphenylcyclopropenone (DPC). The source of this sequence is a woman aged 18-35 years with alopecia areata. Some clones in this sample may be carry-over from other donors' samples. V is TRBV12-3 or TRBV12-4 and J is TRBJ2-1; possibly TRBD1 for D (5 bases). Written as DNA, the CDR3 is TGTGCCAGCAGTTTGAAGGGGTTTAGGTTCTTC. Protein: CASSLKGFRFF.